This is a list of T cell receptor beta chains from one sample in a study of T cell repertoires in cytomegalovirus infection. No antigen has been identified for these receptors. TCRdb passed the reads through MiXCR, listing each CDR3 protein once. The sample lists hundreds of thousands of distinct CDR3 sequences, roughly 33% occurring once. The sequencing here drew on cultured PBMCs, taken from culture after CMV antigen stimulation. Every receptor here comes from a human donor in good health (CMV status not recorded). Some clones in this sample may be carry-over from other donors' samples. Both conserved end residues are part of each CDR3. A D gene is named only where the DNA matches it firmly. Clone size is not always given. Where it is, it says once, few, many or a class for expanded clones.

j_call: TRBJ2-7; clone_size: .; v_call: TRBV5-5; d_call: TRBD2; cdr3_aa: CASSLEGTSVTQYF; cdr3_nt: TGTGCCAGCAGCTTGGAAGGGACTAGCGTCACTCAGTACTTC
j_call: TRBJ2-5; clone_size: many; v_call: TRBV7-2; d_call: .; cdr3_aa: CASSTRTFQETQYF; cdr3_nt: TGTGCCAGCAGCACCCGGACTTTCCAAGAGACCCAGTACTTC
j_call: TRBJ2-3; clone_size: .; v_call: TRBV12-5; d_call: .; cdr3_aa: CASGLTLTDTQYF; cdr3_nt: TGTGCTAGTGGTTTGACCCTAACAGATACGCAGTATTTT
j_call: TRBJ2-1; clone_size: .; v_call: TRBV7-2; d_call: .; cdr3_aa: CASSLVSGGTNEQFF; cdr3_nt: TGTGCCAGCAGCTTAGTTTCAGGCGGGACCAATGAGCAGTTCTTC
j_call: TRBJ2-3; clone_size: .; v_call: TRBV15; d_call: TRBD2; cdr3_aa: CATSPRTSGIVGDTQYF; cdr3_nt: TGTGCCACCAGCCCCCGGACTAGCGGGATCGTCGGAGATACGCAGTATTTT
j_call: TRBJ2-3; clone_size: .; v_call: TRBV7-9; d_call: TRBD2; cdr3_aa: CASSPGLAGVADTQYF; cdr3_nt: TGTGCCAGCAGCCCGGGACTAGCGGGAGTGGCAGATACGCAGTATTTT
j_call: TRBJ2-3; clone_size: many; v_call: TRBV7-9; d_call: TRBD1; cdr3_aa: CASSPTRGRVTDTQYF; cdr3_nt: TGTGCCAGCAGCCCAACTAGGGGGCGCGTTACAGATACGCAGTATTTT
j_call: TRBJ2-3; clone_size: few; v_call: TRBV28; d_call: .; cdr3_aa: CASRTPFDTQYF; cdr3_nt: TGTGCCAGCAGGACACCCTTTGATACGCAGTATTTT
j_call: TRBJ1-2; clone_size: few; v_call: TRBV27; d_call: TRBD1; cdr3_aa: CASSNSGQFGGYTF; cdr3_nt: TGTGCCAGCAGTAACTCGGGACAGTTTGGAGGCTACACCTTC
j_call: TRBJ2-1; clone_size: .; v_call: TRBV20-1; d_call: .; cdr3_aa: CSARLGFNEQFF; cdr3_nt: TGCAGTGCTAGACTAGGTTTCAATGAGCAGTTCTTC
j_call: TRBJ2-1; clone_size: few; v_call: TRBV7-6; d_call: TRBD2; cdr3_aa: CASSRGLAGGGNEQFF; cdr3_nt: TGTGCCAGCAGCCGCGGACTAGCGGGGGGAGGGAATGAGCAGTTCTTC
j_call: TRBJ2-3; clone_size: few; v_call: TRBV4-2; d_call: .; cdr3_aa: CASSQELHRVENTDTQYF; cdr3_nt: TGTGCCAGCAGCCAAGAGCTCCACAGGGTCGAAAACACAGATACGCAGTATTTT
j_call: TRBJ2-7; clone_size: few; v_call: TRBV18; d_call: .; cdr3_aa: CASSRLTSQAAEQYF; cdr3_nt: TGTGCCAGCTCACGATTAACGTCCCAAGCGGCCGAGCAGTACTTC
j_call: TRBJ1-2; clone_size: .; v_call: TRBV18; d_call: TRBD1; cdr3_aa: CASSPNYRTGNYGYTF; cdr3_nt: TGTGCCAGCTCACCCAACTATCGGACAGGGAACTATGGCTACACCTTC
j_call: TRBJ1-4; clone_size: .; v_call: TRBV11-2; d_call: .; cdr3_aa: CASSSRGGSEKLFF; cdr3_nt: TGTGCCAGCAGTTCGAGGGGGGGCTCTGAAAAACTGTTTTTT
j_call: TRBJ2-7; clone_size: .; v_call: TRBV7-2; d_call: .; cdr3_aa: CASSPLGQALPSSYEQYF; cdr3_nt: TGTGCCAGCAGCCCCCTAGGACAAGCCTTGCCCTCCTCCTACGAGCAGTACTTC
j_call: TRBJ1-3; clone_size: .; v_call: TRBV2; d_call: TRBD1; cdr3_aa: CASSGSFGGGGGNTIYF; cdr3_nt: TGTGCCAGCAGTGGGAGTTTCGGAGGGGGCGGTGGAAACACCATATATTTT
j_call: TRBJ2-7; clone_size: .; v_call: TRBV27; d_call: .; cdr3_aa: CASSLSGVQVLSEQYF; cdr3_nt: TGTGCCAGCAGTTTATCAGGGGTTCAGGTCCTCAGTGAGCAGTACTTC
j_call: TRBJ2-7; clone_size: .; v_call: TRBV6-5; d_call: .; cdr3_aa: CASSEALSREQYF; cdr3_nt: TGTGCCAGCAGTGAAGCTTTAAGCCGGGAGCAGTACTTC
j_call: TRBJ2-7; clone_size: .; v_call: TRBV4-3; d_call: .; cdr3_aa: CASSQEYRSSYEQYF; cdr3_nt: TGCGCCAGCAGCCAAGAGTACCGGAGCTCCTACGAGCAGTACTTC
j_call: TRBJ1-6; clone_size: .; v_call: TRBV11-2; d_call: .; cdr3_aa: CAISLGLSPLHF; cdr3_nt: TGTGCCATCAGCTTAGGCCTGTCACCCCTCCACTTT
j_call: TRBJ2-7; clone_size: few; v_call: TRBV10-3; d_call: .; cdr3_aa: CAISEGTYEQYF; cdr3_nt: TGTGCCATCAGTGAGGGAACCTACGAGCAGTACTTC
j_call: TRBJ1-1; clone_size: few; v_call: TRBV10-2; d_call: .; cdr3_aa: CASIGNTEAFF; cdr3_nt: TGCGCCAGCATAGGGAACACTGAAGCTTTCTTT
j_call: TRBJ2-3; clone_size: .; v_call: TRBV7-2; d_call: TRBD2; cdr3_aa: CASSLVAGGPTGTDTQYF; cdr3_nt: TGTGCCAGCAGCTTGGTAGCGGGAGGCCCTACCGGTACAGATACGCAGTATTTT
j_call: TRBJ2-7; clone_size: .; v_call: TRBV12-3/TRBV12-4; d_call: .; cdr3_aa: CASSLVWGEQYF; cdr3_nt: TGTGCCAGCAGTCTTGTCTGGGGCGAGCAGTACTTC
j_call: TRBJ1-2; clone_size: .; v_call: TRBV7-9; d_call: .; cdr3_aa: CASTPGGNYGYTF; cdr3_nt: TGTGCCAGCACCCCGGGGGGCAACTATGGCTACACCTTC